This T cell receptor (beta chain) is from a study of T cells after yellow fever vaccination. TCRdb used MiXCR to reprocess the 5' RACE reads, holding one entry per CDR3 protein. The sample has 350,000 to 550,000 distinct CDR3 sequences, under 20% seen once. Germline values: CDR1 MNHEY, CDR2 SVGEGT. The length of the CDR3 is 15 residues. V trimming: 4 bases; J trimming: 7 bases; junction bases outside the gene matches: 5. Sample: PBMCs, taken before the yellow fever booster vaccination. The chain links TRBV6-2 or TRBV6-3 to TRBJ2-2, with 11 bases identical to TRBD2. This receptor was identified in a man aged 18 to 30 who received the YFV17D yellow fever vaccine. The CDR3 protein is CASSLAGGPIGELFF. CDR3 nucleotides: TGTGCCAGCAGTTTAGCGGGGGGGCCCATCGGGGAGCTGTTTTTT.